The rows below give T cell receptor beta chains drawn from one sample of a study of chemoradiotherapy in HPV16-positive cancers. TCRdb's copy holds only in-frame clones and misses some; the assay was immunoSEQ multiplex PCR. The data hold 30,000 to 40,000 clones, with around three quarters observed a single time. The sequenced sample was blood, obtained from a patient who underwent chemoradiotherapy. These receptors were collected from a human donor with HPV-associated anogenital cancer. CDR3s include the opening cysteine and the closing phenylalanine or tryptophan. Fields, in order: J gene, D gene, CDR3 length, clone size, V gene, CDR3 protein, CDR3 DNA. The D gene is left open where the match is weak. Not every row has a clone size; where given, it reads once, few, many or a size class.

j_call: TRBJ1-5
d_call: -
cdr3_length: 13
clone_size: once
v_call: TRBV7-8
cdr3_aa: CASSRGGNQPQHF
cdr3_nt: TGTGCCAGCAGCCGTGGGGGCAATCAGCCCCAGCATTTT

j_call: TRBJ1-4
d_call: -
cdr3_length: 14
clone_size: -
v_call: TRBV2
cdr3_aa: CASSARIEIPQMFF
cdr3_nt: TGTGCCAGCAGTGCCCGTATTGAAATACCTCAGATGTTTTTT

j_call: TRBJ1-2
d_call: TRBD1
cdr3_length: 13
clone_size: -
v_call: TRBV2
cdr3_aa: CASRFRGLYGYTF
cdr3_nt: TGTGCCAGCCGATTCAGGGGGCTTTATGGCTACACCTTC

j_call: TRBJ2-7
d_call: -
cdr3_length: 16
clone_size: -
v_call: TRBV6-5
cdr3_aa: CASSYTTDRASYEQYF
cdr3_nt: TGTGCCAGCAGTTACACAACGGACAGAGCCTCCTACGAGCAGTACTTC

j_call: TRBJ1-1
d_call: -
cdr3_length: 14
clone_size: once
v_call: TRBV15
cdr3_aa: CATSRGTPEAEAFF
cdr3_nt: TGTGCCACCAGCAGGGGGACACCCGAGGCTGAAGCTTTCTTT

j_call: TRBJ2-7
d_call: TRBD2
cdr3_length: 14
clone_size: -
v_call: TRBV7-2
cdr3_aa: CASSRGGAAYEQYF
cdr3_nt: TGTGCCAGCAGCCGGGGGGGGGCCGCGTACGAGCAGTACTTC

j_call: TRBJ2-3
d_call: TRBD1
cdr3_length: 15
clone_size: -
v_call: TRBV6-6
cdr3_aa: CASRDRGRSTDTQYF
cdr3_nt: TGTGCCAGCAGGGACAGGGGGCGAAGCACAGATACGCAGTATTTT

j_call: TRBJ1-2
d_call: -
cdr3_length: 14
clone_size: -
v_call: TRBV7-9
cdr3_aa: CASSSGLGGYGYTF
cdr3_nt: TGTGCCAGCAGCTCCGGTCTTGGGGGATATGGCTACACCTTC

j_call: TRBJ2-3
d_call: -
cdr3_length: 13
clone_size: -
v_call: TRBV5-1
cdr3_aa: CASSLDFGDTQYF
cdr3_nt: TGCGCCAGCAGCTTGGACTTCGGAGATACGCAGTATTTT

j_call: TRBJ2-7
d_call: TRBD2
cdr3_length: 14
clone_size: -
v_call: TRBV10-2
cdr3_aa: CASSDLRGDHEQYF
cdr3_nt: TGCGCCAGCAGTGACCTCCGGGGGGACCACGAGCAGTACTTC

j_call: TRBJ1-4
d_call: -
cdr3_length: 15
clone_size: once
v_call: TRBV11-2
cdr3_aa: CASSLDRGLGEKLFF
cdr3_nt: TGTGCCAGCAGCTTAGACAGGGGATTAGGTGAAAAACTGTTTTTT

j_call: TRBJ2-2
d_call: -
cdr3_length: 13
clone_size: once
v_call: TRBV6-1
cdr3_aa: CASSGLHTGELFF
cdr3_nt: TGTGCCAGCAGTGGCCTACACACCGGGGAGCTGTTTTTT

j_call: TRBJ2-3
d_call: -
cdr3_length: 14
clone_size: few
v_call: TRBV7-9
cdr3_aa: CASSPKSYTDTQYF
cdr3_nt: TGTGCCAGCAGCCCAAAGTCGTACACAGATACGCAGTATTTT

j_call: TRBJ2-7
d_call: -
cdr3_length: 15
clone_size: -
v_call: TRBV9
cdr3_aa: CASSVGTRVSYEQYF
cdr3_nt: TGTGCCAGCAGCGTAGGGACCAGAGTATCCTACGAGCAGTACTTC

j_call: TRBJ2-5
d_call: -
cdr3_length: 13
clone_size: -
v_call: TRBV19
cdr3_aa: CASSIWGSETQYF
cdr3_nt: TGTGCCAGTAGTATATGGGGGTCGGAGACCCAGTACTTC

j_call: TRBJ1-2
d_call: -
cdr3_length: 14
clone_size: -
v_call: TRBV11-2
cdr3_aa: CASSPGFNNYGYTF
cdr3_nt: TGTGCCAGCAGCCCTGGATTCAACAATTATGGCTACACCTTC

j_call: TRBJ1-6
d_call: -
cdr3_length: 14
clone_size: few
v_call: TRBV10-3
cdr3_aa: CAISESGANSPLHF
cdr3_nt: TGTGCCATCAGTGAGTCAGGGGCTAATTCACCCCTCCACTTT

j_call: TRBJ1-1
d_call: -
cdr3_length: 14
clone_size: -
v_call: TRBV27
cdr3_aa: CASRNGPINTEAFF
cdr3_nt: TGTGCCAGCAGGAACGGCCCCATAAACACTGAAGCTTTCTTT

j_call: TRBJ1-5
d_call: TRBD1
cdr3_length: 16
clone_size: -
v_call: TRBV5-5
cdr3_aa: CASSLADRPSNQPQHF
cdr3_nt: TGTGCCAGCAGCTTAGCGGACAGGCCTAGCAATCAGCCCCAGCATTTT

j_call: TRBJ2-7
d_call: -
cdr3_length: 11
clone_size: few
v_call: TRBV5-4
cdr3_aa: CASSLEVDRVF
cdr3_nt: TGTGCCAGCAGCTTGGAGGTAGATAGGGTCTTC

j_call: TRBJ1-5
d_call: -
cdr3_length: 14
clone_size: -
v_call: TRBV5-1
cdr3_aa: CASSPGQTNQPQHF
cdr3_nt: TGCGCCAGCAGCCCTGGACAGACAAATCAGCCCCAGCATTTT

j_call: TRBJ1-3
d_call: -
cdr3_length: 15
clone_size: once
v_call: TRBV7-8
cdr3_aa: CASSLRELSGNTIYF
cdr3_nt: TGTGCCAGCAGCTTAAGGGAACTGTCTGGAAACACCATATATTTT

j_call: TRBJ2-2
d_call: -
cdr3_length: 15
clone_size: -
v_call: TRBV7-2
cdr3_aa: CASRVGAGNTGELFF
cdr3_nt: TGTGCCAGCAGGGTGGGGGCCGGTAACACCGGGGAGCTGTTTTTT

j_call: TRBJ1-2
d_call: -
cdr3_length: 12
clone_size: -
v_call: TRBV11-1
cdr3_aa: CASRDSIYGYTF
cdr3_nt: TGTGCCAGCAGGGACAGCATCTATGGCTACACCTTC

j_call: TRBJ2-1
d_call: TRBD2
cdr3_length: 17
clone_size: -
v_call: TRBV4-1
cdr3_aa: CASSQLLRGGGRDEQFF
cdr3_nt: TGCGCCAGCAGCCAATTACTACGAGGGGGCGGGAGGGATGAGCAGTTCTTC

j_call: TRBJ1-3
d_call: -
cdr3_length: 14
clone_size: few
v_call: TRBV30
cdr3_aa: CAWSSWGVGNTIYF
cdr3_nt: TGTGCCTGGAGTAGCTGGGGGGTTGGAAACACCATATATTTT

j_call: TRBJ2-1
d_call: TRBD2
cdr3_length: 17
clone_size: -
v_call: TRBV7-2
cdr3_aa: CASSTPGGASGVSEQFF
cdr3_nt: TGTGCCAGCAGCACCCCTGGAGGGGCTAGCGGGGTGAGTGAGCAGTTCTTC

j_call: TRBJ2-4
d_call: -
cdr3_length: 14
clone_size: -
v_call: TRBV14
cdr3_aa: CASSPGTSKNIQYF
cdr3_nt: TGTGCCAGCAGCCCGGGAACGTCAAAAAACATTCAGTACTTC

j_call: TRBJ2-7
d_call: TRBD1
cdr3_length: 16
clone_size: -
v_call: TRBV6-5
cdr3_aa: CASSYSSRQGAYEQYF
cdr3_nt: TGTGCCAGCAGTTACTCGAGTAGACAGGGGGCCTACGAGCAGTACTTC

j_call: TRBJ1-4
d_call: -
cdr3_length: 17
clone_size: few
v_call: TRBV5-1
cdr3_aa: CASSLRLEDPTNEKLFF
cdr3_nt: TGCGCCAGCAGCTTGCGCCTGGAGGACCCAACTAATGAAAAACTGTTTTTT

j_call: TRBJ2-3
d_call: TRBD2
cdr3_length: 17
clone_size: -
v_call: TRBV7-2
cdr3_aa: CASSTAGTSGGRNTQYF
cdr3_nt: TGTGCCAGCAGCACCGCGGGGACTAGCGGGGGGAGGAATACGCAGTATTTT

j_call: TRBJ1-6
d_call: TRBD1
cdr3_length: 16
clone_size: once
v_call: TRBV6-5
cdr3_aa: CASSYSDRGFYSPLHF
cdr3_nt: TGTGCCAGCAGTTACTCGGACAGGGGGTTTTATTCACCCCTCCACTTT

j_call: TRBJ2-7
d_call: -
cdr3_length: 13
clone_size: -
v_call: TRBV6-5
cdr3_aa: CASSYTNSYEQYF
cdr3_nt: TGTGCCAGCAGTTATACTAACTCCTACGAGCAGTACTTC

j_call: TRBJ2-7
d_call: TRBD2
cdr3_length: 15
clone_size: -
v_call: TRBV5-1
cdr3_aa: CASSLELAGYVEQYF
cdr3_nt: TGCGCCAGCAGCTTGGAACTAGCGGGGTATGTCGAGCAGTACTTC

j_call: TRBJ2-1
d_call: TRBD2
cdr3_length: 16
clone_size: once
v_call: TRBV19
cdr3_aa: CASRKGIGGDYNEQFF
cdr3_nt: TGTGCCAGTAGAAAGGGGATCGGGGGGGACTACAATGAGCAGTTCTTC

j_call: TRBJ2-5
d_call: -
cdr3_length: 13
clone_size: -
v_call: TRBV7-3
cdr3_aa: CASSLTREETQYF
cdr3_nt: TGTGCCAGCAGCTTAACGCGAGAGGAGACCCAGTACTTC

j_call: TRBJ1-4
d_call: TRBD1
cdr3_length: 15
clone_size: -
v_call: TRBV30
cdr3_aa: CAWSLNRGSNEKLFF
cdr3_nt: TGTGCCTGGAGCCTGAACAGGGGGTCCAATGAAAAACTGTTTTTT

j_call: TRBJ1-3
d_call: TRBD1
cdr3_length: 15
clone_size: few
v_call: TRBV2
cdr3_aa: CASTGAGTAGNTIYF
cdr3_nt: TGTGCCAGCACCGGGGCAGGGACAGCTGGAAACACCATATATTTT

j_call: TRBJ2-7
d_call: -
cdr3_length: 14
clone_size: -
v_call: TRBV19
cdr3_aa: CASSKGGAADEQYF
cdr3_nt: TGTGCCAGTAGTAAAGGCGGGGCTGCGGACGAGCAGTACTTC

j_call: TRBJ2-7
d_call: TRBD1
cdr3_length: 16
clone_size: -
v_call: TRBV4-3
cdr3_aa: CASSQDYQGALYEQYF
cdr3_nt: TGCGCCAGCAGCCAAGATTACCAGGGGGCCTTGTACGAGCAGTACTTC

j_call: TRBJ2-2
d_call: -
cdr3_length: 13
clone_size: -
v_call: TRBV2
cdr3_aa: CASSEWGAGELFF
cdr3_nt: TGTGCCAGCAGTGAATGGGGGGCCGGGGAGCTGTTTTTT

j_call: TRBJ1-2
d_call: TRBD1
cdr3_length: 13
clone_size: -
v_call: TRBV29-1
cdr3_aa: CSADRGGDRGYTF
cdr3_nt: TGCAGCGCTGACAGGGGAGGGGATCGGGGCTACACCTTC